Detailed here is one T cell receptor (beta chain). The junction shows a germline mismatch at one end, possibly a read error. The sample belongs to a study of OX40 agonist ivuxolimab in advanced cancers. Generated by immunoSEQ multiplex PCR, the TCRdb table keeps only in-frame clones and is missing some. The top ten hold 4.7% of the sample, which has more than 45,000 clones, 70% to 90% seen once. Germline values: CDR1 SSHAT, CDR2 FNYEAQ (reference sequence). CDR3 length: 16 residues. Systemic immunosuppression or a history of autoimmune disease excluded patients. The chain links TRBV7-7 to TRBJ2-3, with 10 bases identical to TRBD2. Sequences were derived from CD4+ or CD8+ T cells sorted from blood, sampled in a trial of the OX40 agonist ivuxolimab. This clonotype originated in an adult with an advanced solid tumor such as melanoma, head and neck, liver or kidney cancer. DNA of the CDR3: TGTGCTAGCAGCCCAGAGCTAGCGGGAGCCCGCGGGCCGCAGTATTTT. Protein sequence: CASSPELAGARGPQYF. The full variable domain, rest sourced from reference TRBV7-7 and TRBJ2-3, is GAGVSQSPRYKVTKRGQDVTLRCDPISSHATLYWYQQALGQGPEFLTYFNYEAQPDKSGLPSDRFSAERPEGSISTLTIQRTEQRDSAMYRCASSPELAGARGPQYFGPGTRLTVL.